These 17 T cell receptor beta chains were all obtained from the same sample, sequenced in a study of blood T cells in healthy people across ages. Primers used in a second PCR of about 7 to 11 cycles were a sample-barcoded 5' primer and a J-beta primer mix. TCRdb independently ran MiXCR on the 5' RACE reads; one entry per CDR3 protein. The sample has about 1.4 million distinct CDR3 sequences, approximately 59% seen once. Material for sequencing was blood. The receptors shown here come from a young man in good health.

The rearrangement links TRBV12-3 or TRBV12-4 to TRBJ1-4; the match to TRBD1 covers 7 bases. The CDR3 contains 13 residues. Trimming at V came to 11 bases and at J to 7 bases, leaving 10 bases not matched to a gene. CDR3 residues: CAVGDSGGEKLFF. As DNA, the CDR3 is TGTGCCGTCGGGGACAGCGGGGGTGAAAAACTGTTTTTT.

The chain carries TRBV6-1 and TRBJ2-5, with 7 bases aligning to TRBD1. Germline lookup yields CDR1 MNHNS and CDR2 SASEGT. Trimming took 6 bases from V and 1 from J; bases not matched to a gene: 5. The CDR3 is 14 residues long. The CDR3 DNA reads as TGTGCCAGCAGGGACGGGACAGCCCAAGAGACCCAGTACTTC. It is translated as CASRDGTAQETQYF.

The CDR3: CASSRRTNIQYF. The CDR3 nucleotides read TGTGCCAGCAGTCGAAGAACAAACATTCAGTACTTC. The chain carries TRBV12-3 or TRBV12-4 and TRBJ2-4, with D unresolved. With 5 bases removed from V and 6 bases from J, the gap between germline ends came to 8 bases. The CDR3 spans 12 residues.

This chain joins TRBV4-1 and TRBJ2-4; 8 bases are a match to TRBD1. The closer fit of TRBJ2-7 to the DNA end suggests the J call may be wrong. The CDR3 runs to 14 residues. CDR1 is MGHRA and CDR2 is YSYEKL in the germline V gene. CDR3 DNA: TGCGCCAGCAGCCAGGAGGGACAGGAGATCGAGCAGTACTTC. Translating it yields CASSQEGQEIEQYF.

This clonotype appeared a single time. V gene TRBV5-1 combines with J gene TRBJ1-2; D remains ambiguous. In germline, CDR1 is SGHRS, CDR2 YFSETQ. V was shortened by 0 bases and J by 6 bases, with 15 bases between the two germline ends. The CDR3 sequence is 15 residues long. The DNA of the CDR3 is TGCGCCAGCAGCTTGGCAACACTCTCAAGGGATGGCTACACCTTC. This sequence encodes CASSLATLSRDGYTF.

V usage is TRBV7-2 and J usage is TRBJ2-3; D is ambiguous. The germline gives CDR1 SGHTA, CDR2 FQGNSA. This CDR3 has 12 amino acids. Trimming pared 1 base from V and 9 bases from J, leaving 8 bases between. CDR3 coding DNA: TGTGCCAGCAGCTTAGTGTGGGCAACGCAGTATTTT. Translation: CASSLVWATQYF.

CDR3 region: CSASSLAGAIDEQYF. The CDR3 DNA reads as TGCAGTGCTAGTTCTTTAGCGGGAGCTATAGACGAGCAGTACTTC. The chain is built from TRBV20-1 and TRBJ2-7; 9 bases line up with TRBD2. V was clipped by 3 bases and J by 5 bases; unmatched bases: 11. Looked up from germline, CDR1 is DFQATT and CDR2 is SNEGSKA (reference sequence). There are 15 residues in the CDR3.

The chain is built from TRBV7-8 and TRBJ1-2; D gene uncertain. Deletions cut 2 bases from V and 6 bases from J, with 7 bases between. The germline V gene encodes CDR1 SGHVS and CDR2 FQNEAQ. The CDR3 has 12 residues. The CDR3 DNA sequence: TGTGCCAGCAGCTTAACACCCAATGGCTACACCTTC. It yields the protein CASSLTPNGYTF.

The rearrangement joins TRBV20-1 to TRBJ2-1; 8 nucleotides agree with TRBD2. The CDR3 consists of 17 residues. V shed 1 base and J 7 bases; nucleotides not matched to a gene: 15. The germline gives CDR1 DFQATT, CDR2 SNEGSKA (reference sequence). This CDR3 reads CSARASLRRGGNNEQFF. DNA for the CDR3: TGCAGTGCTAGAGCCTCCCTTAGACGGGGGGGAAATAATGAGCAGTTCTTC.

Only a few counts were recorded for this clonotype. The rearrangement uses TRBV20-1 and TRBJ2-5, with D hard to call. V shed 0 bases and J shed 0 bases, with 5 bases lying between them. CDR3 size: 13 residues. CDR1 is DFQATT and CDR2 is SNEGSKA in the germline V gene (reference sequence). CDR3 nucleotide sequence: TGCAGTGCTAGAGATGCGAACCAAGAGACCCAGTACTTC. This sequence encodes CSARDANQETQYF.

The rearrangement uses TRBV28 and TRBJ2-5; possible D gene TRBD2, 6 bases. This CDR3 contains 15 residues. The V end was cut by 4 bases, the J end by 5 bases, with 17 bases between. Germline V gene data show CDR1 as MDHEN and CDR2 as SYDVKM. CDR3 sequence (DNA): TGTGCCAGCAGTTCTGGGGGGACGATTGAGGAGACCCAGTACTTC. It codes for CASSSGGTIEETQYF.

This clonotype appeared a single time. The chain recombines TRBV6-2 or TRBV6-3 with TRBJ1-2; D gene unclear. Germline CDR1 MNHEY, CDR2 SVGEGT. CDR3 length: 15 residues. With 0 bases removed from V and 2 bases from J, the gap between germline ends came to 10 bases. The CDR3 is CASSYSSVANYGYTF. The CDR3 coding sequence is TGTGCCAGCAGTTACTCGTCCGTGGCGAACTATGGCTACACCTTC.

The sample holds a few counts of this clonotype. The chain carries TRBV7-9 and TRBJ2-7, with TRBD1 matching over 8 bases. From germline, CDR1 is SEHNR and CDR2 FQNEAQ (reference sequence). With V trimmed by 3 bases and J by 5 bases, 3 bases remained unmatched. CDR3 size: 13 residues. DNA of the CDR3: TGTGCCAGCAGCTTTGACAGGGGCCACGAGCAGTACTTC. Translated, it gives CASSFDRGHEQYF.

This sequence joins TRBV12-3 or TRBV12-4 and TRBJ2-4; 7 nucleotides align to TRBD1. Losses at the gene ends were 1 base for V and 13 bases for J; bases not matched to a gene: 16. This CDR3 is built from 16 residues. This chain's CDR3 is CASSLVHEGTANEQYF. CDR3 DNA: TGTGCCAGCAGTTTAGTTCATGAGGGGACAGCGAATGAGCAGTACTTC.

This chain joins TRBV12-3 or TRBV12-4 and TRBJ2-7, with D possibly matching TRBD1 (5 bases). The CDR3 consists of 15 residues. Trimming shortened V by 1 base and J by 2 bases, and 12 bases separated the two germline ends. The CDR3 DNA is TGTGCCAGCAGTTTAGGGGGCGAACTTACCTACGAGCAGTACTTC. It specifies CASSLGGELTYEQYF.

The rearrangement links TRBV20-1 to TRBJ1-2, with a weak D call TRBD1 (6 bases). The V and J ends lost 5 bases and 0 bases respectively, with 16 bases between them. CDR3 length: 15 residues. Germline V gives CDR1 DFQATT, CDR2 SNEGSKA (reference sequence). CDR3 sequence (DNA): TGCAGTGCTGGGGGCTTGGAGGGAACTAACTATGGCTACACCTTC. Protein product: CSAGGLEGTNYGYTF.

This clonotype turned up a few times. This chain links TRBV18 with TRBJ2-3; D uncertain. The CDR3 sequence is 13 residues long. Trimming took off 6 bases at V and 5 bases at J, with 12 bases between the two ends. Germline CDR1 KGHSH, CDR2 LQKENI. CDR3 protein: CASSLLPGDTQYF. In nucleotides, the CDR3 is TGTGCCAGCTCTCTTCTGCCGGGAGATACGCAGTATTTT.